The clone carrying this TCR beta chain was observed a single time. Clones were read by immunoSEQ multiplex PCR, and TCRdb kept only the in-frame ones, dropping some. The data show around 60,000 clones, 85% to 95% seen once. The data derive from a study of T cell changes during pregnancy in multiple sclerosis. The CDR3 is 16 residues long. Germline V gene lookup returns CDR1 MGHRA and CDR2 YSYEKL. V lost 1 base, J lost 0 bases, and 4 bases stayed unmatched. The TCR comes from a female donor with multiple sclerosis, enrolled in a pregnancy study. Sequenced here: CD8+ T cells from peripheral blood mononuclear cells, sampled in the third trimester of pregnancy. The chain is built from TRBV4-1 and TRBJ2-3; 7 nucleotides agree with TRBD2. The CDR3 spells CASSQVQGLSTDTQYF. In DNA form, the CDR3 reads TGCGCCAGCAGCCAAGTGCAGGGACTAAGCACAGATACGCAGTATTTT.